This T cell receptor beta chain was documented in a study of beta chain features in type 1 diabetes. Reverse transcription of all isolated RNA meant that expressed TCRB transcripts were sequenced. Measured with immunoSEQ multiplex PCR; TCRdb has only the in-frame clones, and not every one. This sample carries 350,000 to 450,000 clones, 10% to 15% of them seen once, and the ten largest clones take 0.0095% to 0.011%. Study results and caveats: Moderate yet significant TCRB CDR3 shortening was seen in Type 1 diabetes patients in all four CD4+ subsets.

This clone has only a few counts. The antigen remains undetermined. The J segment lost 2 bases and the V segment lost 4 bases, leaving 6 bases of the junction unmatched. This CDR3 is built from 16 residues. Germline V gene data show CDR1 as SGDLS and CDR2 as YYNGEE. The chain is built from TRBV9 and TRBJ2-2; 9 nucleotides match TRBD2. The sequence derives from a woman between 18 and 29 years old with type 1 diabetes. Sequenced material: naive CD4+ T cells from blood. The CDR3 DNA is TGTGCCAGCAGCCCGGGGCTAGCGGGAAACACCGGGGAGCTGTTTTTT. Translation: CASSPGLAGNTGELFF.